The rows below give T cell receptor beta chains drawn from one sample of a study of blood T cell repertoires in COVID-19. Method: immunoSEQ multiplex PCR; TCRdb's copy keeps in-frame clones and lacks some. The sample yields some 150,000 clones, about nine tenths seen once. Sequenced sample: peripheral blood. The receptors here all came from a human donor in a cohort sampled during active COVID-19. CDR3s include the opening cysteine and the closing phenylalanine or tryptophan. D genes are given only for firm matches. Expanded clones are given a class, and other clones once, few, many or no size at all.

J gene	V gene	D gene	clone size	CDR3 DNA	CDR3 protein
TRBJ2-1	TRBV5-1	-	-	TGCGCCAGCAGCTTCCAGAGTACCTCGGAGAGTGAGCAGTTCTTC	CASSFQSTSESEQFF
TRBJ1-1	TRBV3-1/TRBV3-2	TRBD1	-	TGTGCCAGCAGCCAAGGAAGGACAGGGGAAGCTTTCTTT	CASSQGRTGEAFF
TRBJ1-2	TRBV6-2/TRBV6-3	-	once	TGTGCCAGCAGTTACAACTCAAAAGAAACCTATGGCTACACCTTC	CASSYNSKETYGYTF
TRBJ1-1	TRBV4-1	-	-	TGCGCCAGCAGCCGTTCAGGGGAAAACACTGAAGCTTTCTTT	CASSRSGENTEAFF
TRBJ1-5	TRBV6-5	TRBD1	-	TGTGCCAGCAGTCTGGGACAGGGAAGTAATCAGCCCCAGCATTTT	CASSLGQGSNQPQHF
TRBJ1-1	TRBV5-4	TRBD1	few	TGTGCCAGCAGCCTACGGGACAGCTGGACTGAAGCTTTCTTT	CASSLRDSWTEAFF
TRBJ1-5	TRBV5-4	TRBD1	-	TGTGCCAGCAGCTTGCAGGGGGATGGCAATCAGCCCCAGCATTTT	CASSLQGDGNQPQHF
TRBJ1-1	TRBV6-4	-	many	TGTGCCAGCAGTGAATCGGGGGGCGAGGACACTGAAGCTTTCTTT	CASSESGGEDTEAFF
TRBJ1-2	TRBV9	TRBD1	-	TGTGCCAGCAGCGTAGGGACAGGGGGCATCTATGGCTACACCTTC	CASSVGTGGIYGYTF
TRBJ2-2	TRBV18	TRBD1	-	TGTGCCAGCTCACTACTGGGACAGGGTACGAACACCGGGGAGCTGTTTTTT	CASSLLGQGTNTGELFF
TRBJ1-3	TRBV7-9	TRBD1	-	TGTGCCAGCAGCTTAGTAGGTACAGGGGGCGCTGGAAACACCATATATTTT	CASSLVGTGGAGNTIYF
TRBJ2-3	TRBV4-1	TRBD2	-	TGCGCCAGCAGCCCCCTAGCGGGGGGGCGGTATTTT	CASSPLAGGRYF
TRBJ2-3	TRBV2	TRBD1	-	TGTGCCAACGGAAGGGACAGGGGGTACACAGATACGCAGTATTTT	CANGRDRGYTDTQYF
TRBJ2-1	TRBV5-4	TRBD1	-	TGTGCCAGCAGCTTACGGACAGGTCGGTCCTACAATGAGCAGTTCTTC	CASSLRTGRSYNEQFF
TRBJ2-1	TRBV24-1	-	-	TGTGCCACCAGTGGGCAGGACTCCTACAATGAGCAGTTCTTC	CATSGQDSYNEQFF
TRBJ1-1	TRBV10-3	-	-	TGTGCCATCAGTGAGTCGACGGGGAACACTGAAGCTTTCTTT	CAISESTGNTEAFF
TRBJ2-7	TRBV5-4	TRBD2	few	TGTGCCAGCAGCTCACGCAGCGGGGGGCCCTACGAGCAGTACTTC	CASSSRSGGPYEQYF
TRBJ1-2	TRBV5-1	-	-	TGCGCCAGCAGCTTGTCTGCCAGGGCCTATGGCTACACCTTC	CASSLSARAYGYTF
TRBJ2-1	TRBV7-2	TRBD2	-	TGTGCCAGCAGCTATTCTAGCGGGGGGGCGGTGGGTGAGCAGTTCTTC	CASSYSSGGAVGEQFF
TRBJ2-1	TRBV6-6	-	-	TGTGCCAGCACCGGAGGGCACAATGAGCAGTTCTTC	CASTGGHNEQFF
TRBJ2-6	TRBV11-3	-	-	TGTGCCAGCAGCAGCCCTGGGGCCAACGTCCTGACTTTC	CASSSPGANVLTF
TRBJ1-1	TRBV29-1	-	-	TGCAGCGTTGACGGACAGTATGAAGCTTTCTTT	CSVDGQYEAFF
TRBJ2-1	TRBV19	TRBD2	-	TGTGCCAGTAGTGGACTAGGGGATACCTACAATGAGCAGTTCTTC	CASSGLGDTYNEQFF
TRBJ1-4	TRBV3-1/TRBV3-2	-	-	TGTGCCAGCAGCCAGTTCTTTTCAACTAATGAAAAACTGTTTTTT	CASSQFFSTNEKLFF
TRBJ2-7	TRBV27	TRBD2	-	TGTGCCAGCAGTTTAGGCGGGGGGGCCACCGAGCAGTACTTC	CASSLGGGATEQYF
TRBJ2-4	TRBV25-1	-	once	TGTGCCAGCAGTGGGAAGGACACGACGCGAGCCAAAAACATTCAGTACTTC	CASSGKDTTRAKNIQYF
TRBJ1-5	TRBV9	-	-	TGTGCCAGCAGCGAGCGTCCCCATCAGCCCCAGCATTTT	CASSERPHQPQHF
TRBJ2-2	TRBV2	-	-	TGTGCCAGCAGTGAAAGCGGTCAGGGGATGGTGTTTTTT	CASSESGQGMVFF
TRBJ1-1	TRBV29-1	-	-	TGCAGCGTTCTAGGAAACACTGAAGCTTTCTTT	CSVLGNTEAFF
TRBJ2-1	TRBV2	-	-	TGTGCCAGCAGTGAAACCAGCGCTAGCTCCTACAATGAGCAGTTCTTC	CASSETSASSYNEQFF
TRBJ1-1	TRBV4-1	-	-	TGCGCCAGCAGCCAAGAACCCGGGTTGGACACTGAAGCTTTCTTT	CASSQEPGLDTEAFF
TRBJ1-2	TRBV7-9	-	-	TGTGCCAGCAGCTTAGGGACACCTACAGATAACTATGGCTACACCTTC	CASSLGTPTDNYGYTF
TRBJ1-2	TRBV27	-	-	TGTGCCAGCAGTTTACTTCCAGGAACTCAAATCTATGGCTACACCTTC	CASSLLPGTQIYGYTF
TRBJ2-1	TRBV19	-	-	TGTGCCAGTGGATCAGGGGAGCAGTTCTTC	CASGSGEQFF
TRBJ2-3	TRBV9	TRBD2	-	TGTGCCAGCAGCCCCCTTCTAGCGGGGGGCACAGATACGCAGTATTTT	CASSPLLAGGTDTQYF
TRBJ2-3	TRBV27	TRBD1	-	TGTGCCAGCAGCGGGGGACAGGGGACAGATACGCAGTATTTT	CASSGGQGTDTQYF
TRBJ2-1	TRBV11-1	TRBD2	once	TGTGCCAGCAGCTCCCTTACTAGCGGGGGGGCCAATGAGCAGTTCTTC	CASSSLTSGGANEQFF
TRBJ2-4	TRBV2	-	-	TGTGCCAGCAGCGAGACAGTAGCCAAAAACATTCAGTACTTC	CASSETVAKNIQYF
TRBJ1-1	TRBV20-1	-	-	TGCAGTGCTAGTCGGTGGAACACTGAAGCTTTCTTT	CSASRWNTEAFF
TRBJ1-1	TRBV5-1	TRBD1	-	TGCGCCAGCAGCTTGTGGGCAGGGGGCGTCGGGGCCCACACTGAAGCTTTCTTT	CASSLWAGGVGAHTEAFF
TRBJ2-7	TRBV7-9	TRBD1	-	TGTGCCAGCAGCCAGGGACAGGACTCCTACGAGCAGTACTTC	CASSQGQDSYEQYF
TRBJ2-3	TRBV4-1	-	-	TGCGCCAGCAGCCCCCCGGAGGTCCCAGATACGCAGTATTTT	CASSPPEVPDTQYF
TRBJ1-2	TRBV5-4	TRBD1	-	TGTGCCAGCAGTTCCGTTGGGACAGTCTATGGCTACACCTTC	CASSSVGTVYGYTF
TRBJ1-1	TRBV6-6	TRBD1	once	TGTGCCAGCAGTTACTCCAGGGGGTCGAACACTGAAGCTTTCTTT	CASSYSRGSNTEAFF
TRBJ2-3	TRBV6-1	-	-	TGTGCCAGCAGTGAAGTCGAGGGGGGGCTCACAGATACGCAGTATTTT	CASSEVEGGLTDTQYF
TRBJ2-7	TRBV18	-	-	TGTGCCAGCTGCACGGATGCGGCCAATCATGACGGGGGCTACGAGCAGTACTTC	CASCTDAANHDGGYEQYF
TRBJ2-1	TRBV19	-	-	TGTGCCAGTAGTATAGCGGCCGACACCTTCTACAATGAGCAGTTCTTC	CASSIAADTFYNEQFF
TRBJ1-4	TRBV7-9	-	-	TGTGCCAGCAGCTTAGTAGGGGGAACTAATGAAAAACTGTTTTTT	CASSLVGGTNEKLFF
TRBJ1-1	TRBV3-1/TRBV3-2	-	-	TGTGCCAGCAGCCAAGAACGGGGGAACACTGAAGCTTTCTTT	CASSQERGNTEAFF
TRBJ1-1	TRBV7-3	-	few	TGTGCCAGCAGCTTAAACCCCGGGAACACTGAAGCTTTCTTT	CASSLNPGNTEAFF
TRBJ2-2	TRBV27	TRBD1	-	TGTGCCAGCAGACGAGGACAGGGCTCGTACACCGGGGAGCTGTTTTTT	CASRRGQGSYTGELFF